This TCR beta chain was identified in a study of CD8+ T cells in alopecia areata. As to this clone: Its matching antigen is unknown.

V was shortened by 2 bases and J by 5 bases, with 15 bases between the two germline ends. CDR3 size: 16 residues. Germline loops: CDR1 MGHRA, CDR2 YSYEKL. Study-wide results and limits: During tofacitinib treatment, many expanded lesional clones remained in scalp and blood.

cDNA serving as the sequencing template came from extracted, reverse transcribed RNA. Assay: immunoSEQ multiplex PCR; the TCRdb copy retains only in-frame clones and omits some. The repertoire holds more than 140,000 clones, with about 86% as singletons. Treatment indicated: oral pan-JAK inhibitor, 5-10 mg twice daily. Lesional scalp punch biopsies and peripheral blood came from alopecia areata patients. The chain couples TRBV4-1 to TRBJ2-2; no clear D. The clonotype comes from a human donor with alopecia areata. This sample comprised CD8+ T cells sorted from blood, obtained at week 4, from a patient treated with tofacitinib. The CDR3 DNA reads TGCGCCAGCAGCCAAAGTCCGGAACGGTATACCGGGGAGCTGTTTTTT. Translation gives CASSQSPERYTGELFF.